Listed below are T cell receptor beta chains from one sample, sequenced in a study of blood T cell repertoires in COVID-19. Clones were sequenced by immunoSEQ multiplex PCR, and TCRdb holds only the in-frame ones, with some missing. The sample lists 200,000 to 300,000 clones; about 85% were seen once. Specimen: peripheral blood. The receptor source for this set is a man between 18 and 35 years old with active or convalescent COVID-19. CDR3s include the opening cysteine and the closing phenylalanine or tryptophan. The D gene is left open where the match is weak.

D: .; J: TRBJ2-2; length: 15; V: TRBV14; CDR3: CASSQGRQHTGELFF
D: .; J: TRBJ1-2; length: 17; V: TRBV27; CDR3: CASSLYAAGGANYGYTF
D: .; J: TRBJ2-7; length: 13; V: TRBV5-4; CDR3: CASSAGQTYEQYF
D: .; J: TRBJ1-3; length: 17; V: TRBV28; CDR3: CASSGGSAESSGNTIYF
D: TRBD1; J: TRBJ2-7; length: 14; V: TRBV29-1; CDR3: CSVALTGGTYEQYF
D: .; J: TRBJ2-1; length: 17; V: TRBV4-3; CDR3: CASSQRIGLRSYNEQFF
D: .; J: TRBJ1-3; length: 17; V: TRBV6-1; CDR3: CASSEAGTILLGNTIYF
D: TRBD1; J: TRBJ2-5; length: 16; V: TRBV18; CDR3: CASSRFRTGGRETQYF
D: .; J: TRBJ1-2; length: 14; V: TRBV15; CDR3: CATSKDRGSGGYTF
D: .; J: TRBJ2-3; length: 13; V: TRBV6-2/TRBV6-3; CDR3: CASSYTRVDTQYF
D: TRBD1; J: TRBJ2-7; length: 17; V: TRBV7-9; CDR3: CASSPGTGRLFSYEQYF
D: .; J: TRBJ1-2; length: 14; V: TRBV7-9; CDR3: CASSPPLDSYGYTF
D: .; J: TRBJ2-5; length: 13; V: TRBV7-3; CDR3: CASSLTAQETQYF
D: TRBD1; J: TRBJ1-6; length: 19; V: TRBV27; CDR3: CASSPNGLQGADYNSPLHF
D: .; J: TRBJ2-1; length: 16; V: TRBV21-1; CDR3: CASSRQPDSSYNEQFF
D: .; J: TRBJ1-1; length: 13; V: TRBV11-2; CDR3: CASSLATGIRAFF
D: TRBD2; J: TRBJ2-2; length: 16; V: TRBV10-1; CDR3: CASSLSGTSSSGELFF
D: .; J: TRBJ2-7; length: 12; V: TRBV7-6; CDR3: CASSAKGGEQYF
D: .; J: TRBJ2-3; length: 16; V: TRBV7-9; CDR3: CASSAQTPTGADTQYF
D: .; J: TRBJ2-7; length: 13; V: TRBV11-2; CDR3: CASSSMEGARKYF
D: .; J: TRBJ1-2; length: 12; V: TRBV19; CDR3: CASSISVYGYTF
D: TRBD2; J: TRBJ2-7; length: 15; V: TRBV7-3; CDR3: CASSTIGGASYEQYF
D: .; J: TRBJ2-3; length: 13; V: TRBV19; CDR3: CASTAASTDTQYF
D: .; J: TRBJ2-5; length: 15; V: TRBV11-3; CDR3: CASSPQPGPTETQYF
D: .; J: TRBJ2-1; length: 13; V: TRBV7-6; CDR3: CASSLGQGFEQFF
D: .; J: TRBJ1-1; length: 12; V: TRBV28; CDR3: CASSTGGTEAFF
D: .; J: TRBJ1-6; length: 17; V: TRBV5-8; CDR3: CASSNSARSSYNSPLHF
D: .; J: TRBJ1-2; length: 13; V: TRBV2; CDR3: CASSPNRDRGYTF
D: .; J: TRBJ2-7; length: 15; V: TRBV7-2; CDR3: CASRSGRESSYEQYF
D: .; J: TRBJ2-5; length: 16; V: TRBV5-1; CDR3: CASSLGATGNQETQYF
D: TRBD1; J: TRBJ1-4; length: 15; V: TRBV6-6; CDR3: CASSHQGAIAEKLFF
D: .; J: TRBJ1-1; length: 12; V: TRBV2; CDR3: CASSVIRWSTFF
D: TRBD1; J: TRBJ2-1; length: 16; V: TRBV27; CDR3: CASSLLLGQGLGEQFF
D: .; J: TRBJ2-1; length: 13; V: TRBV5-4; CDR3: CASSSTGSNEQFF
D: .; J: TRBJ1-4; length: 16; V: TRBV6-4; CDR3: CASRGTQRATNEKLFF
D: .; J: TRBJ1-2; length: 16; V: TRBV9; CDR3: CASSPTWGTQARSYTF
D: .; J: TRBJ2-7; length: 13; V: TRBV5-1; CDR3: CASSLRLGYEQYF
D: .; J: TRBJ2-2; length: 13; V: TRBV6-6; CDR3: CASSYSHGGELFF
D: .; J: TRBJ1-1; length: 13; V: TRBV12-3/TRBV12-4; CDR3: CASAGVFNTEAFF
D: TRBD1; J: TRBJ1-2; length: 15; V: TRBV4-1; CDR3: CASSQAGQGDYGYTF
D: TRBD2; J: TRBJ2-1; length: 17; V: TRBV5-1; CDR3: CASSHFPGSGDYNEQFF
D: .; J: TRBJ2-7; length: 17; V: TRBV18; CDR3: CASSPVPKRNKPYEQYF
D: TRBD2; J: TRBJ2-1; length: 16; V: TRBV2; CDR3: CASSGTGTRVPNEQFF
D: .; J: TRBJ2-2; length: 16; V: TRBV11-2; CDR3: CASSRIRTSNTGELFF
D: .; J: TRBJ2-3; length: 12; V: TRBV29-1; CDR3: CSVELSGVNSYF
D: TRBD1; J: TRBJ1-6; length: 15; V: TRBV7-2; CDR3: CASSNGDSYNSPLHF
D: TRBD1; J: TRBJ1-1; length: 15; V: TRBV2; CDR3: CASRPGQGVATEAFF
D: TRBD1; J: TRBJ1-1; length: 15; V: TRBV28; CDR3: CASRPRGIGNTEAFF
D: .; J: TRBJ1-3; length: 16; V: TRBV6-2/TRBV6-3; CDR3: CASRPSLLASGNTIYF
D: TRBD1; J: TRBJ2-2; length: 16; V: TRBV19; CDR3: CASSIRGQGAVGELFF
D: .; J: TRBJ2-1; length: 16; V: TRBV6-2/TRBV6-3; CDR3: CASSLPRSRHLNEQFF
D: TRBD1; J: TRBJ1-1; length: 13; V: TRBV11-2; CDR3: CASSLSRGAEAFF
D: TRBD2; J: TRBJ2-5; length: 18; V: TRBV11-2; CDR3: CASSLVSIEVAGKETQYF